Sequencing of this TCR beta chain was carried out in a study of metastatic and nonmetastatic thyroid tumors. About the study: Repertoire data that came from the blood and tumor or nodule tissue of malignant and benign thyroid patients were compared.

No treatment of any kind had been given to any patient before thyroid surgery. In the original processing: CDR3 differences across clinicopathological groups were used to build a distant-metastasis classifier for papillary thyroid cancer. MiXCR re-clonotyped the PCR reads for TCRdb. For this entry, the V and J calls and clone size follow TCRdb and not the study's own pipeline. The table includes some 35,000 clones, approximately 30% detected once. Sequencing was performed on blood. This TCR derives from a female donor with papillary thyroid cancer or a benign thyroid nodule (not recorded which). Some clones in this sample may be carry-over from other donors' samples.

The CDR3 DNA follows: TGTGCCAGCAGCGCGGGACTAGCTGGATCCTACGAGCAGTACTTC. It yields the protein CASSAGLAGSYEQYF. The rearrangement joins TRBV5-5 to TRBJ2-7, with TRBD2 matching 9 bases. Germline values: CDR1 SGHKS, CDR2 YYEKEE (reference sequence). The CDR3 is made up of 15 amino acids. V shed 4 bases and J 1 base; nucleotides not matched to a gene: 6.